This T cell receptor beta chain appears in the sequencing data of a study of CXCR3-negative and CXCR3-positive naive CD8 T cells. The germline CDR1 and CDR2 sequences are SGHVS and FNYEAQ. This CDR3 has 17 residues. Definition of naive CD8+ T cells rested on a CD45RO-CCR7+CD27+CD95- profile. Study-wide results and limits: TRB CDR3 properties indicated TCR strength, while surface CD5 was similar across naive subsets. CXCR3-positive naive cells had more hydrophobic TRB CDR3s than CXCR3-negative naive cells.

5' RACE that incorporated UMI labels was used to prepare the TRB cDNA libraries. From its re-call of the 5' RACE reads, TCRdb lists each CDR3 protein once, without DNA. The repertoire table contains approximately 90,000 distinct CDR3 sequences. Worth noting for this clonotype: The antigen remains undetermined.

The sequence was obtained from a human donor in good health. Some clones in this sample may be carry-over from other donors' samples. The chain is built from TRBV7-6 and TRBJ2-1; there is no DNA to check the TCRdb D call of TRBD2. What was sequenced was naive CXCR3+ CD8+ T cells from blood. Subset indicated: CD45RO-CCR7+CD27+CD95- naive CD8+ T cells expressing CXCR3 (TNR3+). CDR3 region: CASSPPTSGPSYNEQFF.